Given below is one T cell receptor (beta chain) in context. What it binds is unknown. This sample is part of a study of naive CD8 T cells in extremely preterm neonates. General study findings and limits: Preterm neonate repertoires were significantly less rich by iChao1 than others. Shared CDR3 nucleotide sequences: preterm around 3%, term approximately 0.37%, children 0.03% to 0.035%, adults around 0.0094%.

Sequenced by immunoSEQ multiplex PCR; TCRdb stores in-frame clones only, minus some. The sample shows around 7,000 clones, about 98% of them seen only once. Looked up from germline, CDR1 is DFQATT and CDR2 is SNEGSKA (reference sequence). The CDR3 is 11 residues long. Between the trimmed V and J ends, which lost 4 bases and 11 bases, there was a span of 15 bases. Each sample had roughly 20,000–100,000 sorted naive CD8+ T cells. This chain joins TRBV20-1 and TRBJ2-7, with D perhaps TRBD1 (6 bases). The specimen was naive CD8+ T cells from blood. The sequence came from a human donor in good health. The CDR3 DNA reads as TGCAGTGCTATCACGGACAGACTCGAGTACTTC. The encoded protein is CSAITDRLEYF.